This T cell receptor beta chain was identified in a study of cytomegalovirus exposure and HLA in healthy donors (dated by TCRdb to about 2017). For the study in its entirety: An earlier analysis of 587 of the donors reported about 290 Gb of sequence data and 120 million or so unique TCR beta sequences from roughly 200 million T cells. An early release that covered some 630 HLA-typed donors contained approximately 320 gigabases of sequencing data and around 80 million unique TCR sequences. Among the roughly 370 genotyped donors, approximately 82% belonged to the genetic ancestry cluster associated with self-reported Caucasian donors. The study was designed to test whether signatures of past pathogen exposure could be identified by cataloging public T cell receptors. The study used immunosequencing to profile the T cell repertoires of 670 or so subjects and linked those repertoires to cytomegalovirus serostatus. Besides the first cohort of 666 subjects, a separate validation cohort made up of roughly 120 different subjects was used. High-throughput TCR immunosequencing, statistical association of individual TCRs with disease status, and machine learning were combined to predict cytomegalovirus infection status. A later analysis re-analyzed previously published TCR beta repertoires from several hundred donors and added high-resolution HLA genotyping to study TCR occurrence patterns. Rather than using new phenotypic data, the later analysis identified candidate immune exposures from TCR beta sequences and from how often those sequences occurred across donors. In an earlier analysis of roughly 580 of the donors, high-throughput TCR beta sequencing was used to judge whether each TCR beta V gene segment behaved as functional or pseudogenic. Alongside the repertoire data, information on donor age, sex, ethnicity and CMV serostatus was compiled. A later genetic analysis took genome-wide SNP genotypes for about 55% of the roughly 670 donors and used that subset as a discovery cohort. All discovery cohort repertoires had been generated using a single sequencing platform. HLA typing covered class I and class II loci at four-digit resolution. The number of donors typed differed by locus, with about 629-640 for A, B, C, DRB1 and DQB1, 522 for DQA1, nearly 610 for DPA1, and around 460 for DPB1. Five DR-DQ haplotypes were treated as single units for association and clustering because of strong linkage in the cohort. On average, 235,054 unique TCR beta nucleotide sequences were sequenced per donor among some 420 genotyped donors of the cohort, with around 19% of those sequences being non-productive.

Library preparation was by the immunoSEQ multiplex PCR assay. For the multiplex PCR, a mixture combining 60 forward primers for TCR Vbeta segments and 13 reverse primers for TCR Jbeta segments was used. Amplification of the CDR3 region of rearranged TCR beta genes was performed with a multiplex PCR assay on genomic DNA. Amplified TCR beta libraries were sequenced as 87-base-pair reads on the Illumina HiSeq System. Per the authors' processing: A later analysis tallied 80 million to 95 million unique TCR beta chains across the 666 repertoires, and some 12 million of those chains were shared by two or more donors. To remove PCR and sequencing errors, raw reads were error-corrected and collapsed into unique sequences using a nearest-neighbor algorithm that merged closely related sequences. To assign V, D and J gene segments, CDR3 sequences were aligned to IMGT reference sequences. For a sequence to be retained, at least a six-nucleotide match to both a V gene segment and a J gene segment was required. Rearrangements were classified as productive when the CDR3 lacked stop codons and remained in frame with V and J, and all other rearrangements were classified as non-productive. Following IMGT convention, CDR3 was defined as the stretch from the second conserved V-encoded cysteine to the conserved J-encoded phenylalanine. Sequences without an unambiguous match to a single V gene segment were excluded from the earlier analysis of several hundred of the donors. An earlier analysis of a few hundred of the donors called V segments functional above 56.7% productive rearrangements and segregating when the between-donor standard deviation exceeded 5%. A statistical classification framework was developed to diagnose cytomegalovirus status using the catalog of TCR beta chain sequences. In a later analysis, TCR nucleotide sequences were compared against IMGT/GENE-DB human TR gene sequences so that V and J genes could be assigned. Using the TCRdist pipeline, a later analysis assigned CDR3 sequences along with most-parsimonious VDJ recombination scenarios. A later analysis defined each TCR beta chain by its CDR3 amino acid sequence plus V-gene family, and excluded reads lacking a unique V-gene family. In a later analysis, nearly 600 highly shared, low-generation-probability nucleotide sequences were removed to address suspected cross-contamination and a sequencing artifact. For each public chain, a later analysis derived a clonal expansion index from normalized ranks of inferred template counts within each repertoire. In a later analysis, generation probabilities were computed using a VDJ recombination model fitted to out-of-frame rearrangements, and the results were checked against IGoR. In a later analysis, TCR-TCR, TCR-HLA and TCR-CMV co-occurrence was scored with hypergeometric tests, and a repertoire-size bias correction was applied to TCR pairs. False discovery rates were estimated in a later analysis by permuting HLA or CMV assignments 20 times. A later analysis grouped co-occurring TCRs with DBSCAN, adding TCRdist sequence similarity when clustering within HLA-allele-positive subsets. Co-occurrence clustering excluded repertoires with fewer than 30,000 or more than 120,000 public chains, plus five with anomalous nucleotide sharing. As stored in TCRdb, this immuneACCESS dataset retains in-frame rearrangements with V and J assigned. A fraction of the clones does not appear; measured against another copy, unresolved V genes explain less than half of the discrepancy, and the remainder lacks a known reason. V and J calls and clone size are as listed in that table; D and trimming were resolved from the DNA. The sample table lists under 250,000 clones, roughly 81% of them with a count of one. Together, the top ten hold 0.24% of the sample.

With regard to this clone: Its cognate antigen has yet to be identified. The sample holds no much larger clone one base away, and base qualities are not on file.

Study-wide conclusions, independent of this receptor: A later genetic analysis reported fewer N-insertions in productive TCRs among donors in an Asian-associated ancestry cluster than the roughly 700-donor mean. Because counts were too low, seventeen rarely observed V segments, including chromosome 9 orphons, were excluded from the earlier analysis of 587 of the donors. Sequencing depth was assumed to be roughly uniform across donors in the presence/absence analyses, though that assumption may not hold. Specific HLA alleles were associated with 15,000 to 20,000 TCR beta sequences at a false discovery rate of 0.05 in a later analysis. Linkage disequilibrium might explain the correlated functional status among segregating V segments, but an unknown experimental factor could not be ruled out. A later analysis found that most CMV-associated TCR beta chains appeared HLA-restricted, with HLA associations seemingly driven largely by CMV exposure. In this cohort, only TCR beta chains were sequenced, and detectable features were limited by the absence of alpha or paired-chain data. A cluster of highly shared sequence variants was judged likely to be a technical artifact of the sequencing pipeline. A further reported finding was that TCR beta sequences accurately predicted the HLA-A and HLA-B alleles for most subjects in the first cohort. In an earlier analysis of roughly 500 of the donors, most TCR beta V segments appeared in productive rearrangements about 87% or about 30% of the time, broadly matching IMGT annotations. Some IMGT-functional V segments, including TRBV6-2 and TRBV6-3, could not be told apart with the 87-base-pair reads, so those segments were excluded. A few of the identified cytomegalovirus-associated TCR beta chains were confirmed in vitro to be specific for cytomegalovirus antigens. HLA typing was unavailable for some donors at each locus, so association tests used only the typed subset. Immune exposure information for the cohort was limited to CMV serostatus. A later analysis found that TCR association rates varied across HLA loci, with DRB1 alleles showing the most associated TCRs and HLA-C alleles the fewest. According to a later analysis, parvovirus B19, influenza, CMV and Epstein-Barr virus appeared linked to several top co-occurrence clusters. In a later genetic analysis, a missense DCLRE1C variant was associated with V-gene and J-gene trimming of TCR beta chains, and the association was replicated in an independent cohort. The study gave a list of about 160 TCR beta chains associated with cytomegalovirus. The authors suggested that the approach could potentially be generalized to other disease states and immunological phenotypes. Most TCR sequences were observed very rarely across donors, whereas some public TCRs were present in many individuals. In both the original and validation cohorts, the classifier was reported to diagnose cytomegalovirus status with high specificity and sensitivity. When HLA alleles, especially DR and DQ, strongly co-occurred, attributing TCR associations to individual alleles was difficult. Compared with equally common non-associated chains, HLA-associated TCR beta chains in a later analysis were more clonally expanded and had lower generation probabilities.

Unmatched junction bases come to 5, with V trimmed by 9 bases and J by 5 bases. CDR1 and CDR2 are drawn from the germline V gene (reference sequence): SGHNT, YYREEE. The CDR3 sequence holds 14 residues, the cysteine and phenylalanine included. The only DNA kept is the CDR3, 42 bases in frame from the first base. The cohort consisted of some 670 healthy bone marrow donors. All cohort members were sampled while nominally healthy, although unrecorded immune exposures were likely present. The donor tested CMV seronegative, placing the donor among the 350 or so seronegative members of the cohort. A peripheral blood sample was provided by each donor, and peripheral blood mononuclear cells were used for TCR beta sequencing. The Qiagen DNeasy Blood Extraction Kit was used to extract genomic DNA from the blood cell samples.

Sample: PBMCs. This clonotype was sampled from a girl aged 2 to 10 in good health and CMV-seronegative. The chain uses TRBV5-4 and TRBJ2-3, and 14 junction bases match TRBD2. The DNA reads TGTGCCATCCGGACTAGCGGGGGGCAAGATACGCAGTATTTT. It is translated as CAIRTSGGQDTQYF.